The clone carrying this T cell receptor beta chain has ten or more counts. The antigen is not known. The record originates from a study of early T cells in non-severe SARS-CoV-2 infection. Across the whole study: The authors sequenced bulk RNA from unsorted whole blood, leaving chains unpaired.

General observations from the study: Reliance on VDJdb matching favored anti-spike CD8 responses; private and CD4 specificities were missed.

In the library, individual cDNA molecules carried attached unique molecular identifiers. In TCRdb, the 5' RACE reads were re-called with MiXCR into one record per CDR3 protein. The data hold around 92,000 distinct CDR3 sequences, with 8% to 13% observed a single time. Sequenced material: whole blood. The TCR originated in an adult who was a healthcare worker with PCR-confirmed SARS-CoV-2 infection or an uninfected control (not recorded which).

CDR3 amino acids: CAISESWVRRNTEAFF. DNA of the CDR3: TGTGCCATCAGTGAGAGCTGGGTTAGGAGGAACACTGAAGCTTTCTTT. The rearrangement uses TRBV10-3 and TRBJ1-1; D is ambiguous. The V and J ends lost 2 bases and 1 base respectively, with 14 bases between them. CDR3 length: 16 amino acids. Germline V gene sequence: CDR1 ENHRY, CDR2 SYGVKD.